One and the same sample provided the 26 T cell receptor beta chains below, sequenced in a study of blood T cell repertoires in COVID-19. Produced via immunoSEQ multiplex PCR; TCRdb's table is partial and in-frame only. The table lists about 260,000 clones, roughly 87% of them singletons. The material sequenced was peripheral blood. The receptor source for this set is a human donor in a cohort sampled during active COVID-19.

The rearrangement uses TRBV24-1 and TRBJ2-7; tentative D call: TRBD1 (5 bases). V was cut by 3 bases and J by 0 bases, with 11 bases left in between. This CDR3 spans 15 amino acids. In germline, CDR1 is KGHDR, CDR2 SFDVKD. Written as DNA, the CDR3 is TGTGCCACCAGTGATGAAAGGGGTCCCTCCTACGAGCAGTACTTC. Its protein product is CATSDERGPSYEQYF.

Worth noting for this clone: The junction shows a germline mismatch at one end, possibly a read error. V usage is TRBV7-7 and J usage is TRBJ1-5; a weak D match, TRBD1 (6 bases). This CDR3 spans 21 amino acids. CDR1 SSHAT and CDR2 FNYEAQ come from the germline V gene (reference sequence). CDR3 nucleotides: TGTGCTAGCAGCTTAGTGATGGGCAGGGGAGAATACCCTTATAGCAATCAGCCCCAGCATTTT. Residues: CASSLVMGRGEYPYSNQPQHF. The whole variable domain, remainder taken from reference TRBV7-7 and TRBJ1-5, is GAGVSQSPRYKVTKRGQDVTLRCDPISSHATLYWYQQALGQGPEFLTYFNYEAQPDKSGLPSDRFSAERPEGSISTLTIQRTEQRDSAMYRCASSLVMGRGEYPYSNQPQHFGDGTRLSIL.

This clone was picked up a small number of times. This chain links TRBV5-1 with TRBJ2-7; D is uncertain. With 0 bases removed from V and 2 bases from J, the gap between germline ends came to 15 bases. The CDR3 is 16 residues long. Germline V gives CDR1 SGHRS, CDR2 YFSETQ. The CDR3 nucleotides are TGCGCCAGCAGCTTGGGGTCGGATCCCGGAGCCTACGAGCAGTACTTC. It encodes CASSLGSDPGAYEQYF.

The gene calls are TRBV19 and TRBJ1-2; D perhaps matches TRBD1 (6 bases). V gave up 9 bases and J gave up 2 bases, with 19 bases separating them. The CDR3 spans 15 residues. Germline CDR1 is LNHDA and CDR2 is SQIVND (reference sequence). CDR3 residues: CASGGGQTPNYGYTF. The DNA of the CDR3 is TGTGCCAGCGGGGGGGGGCAGACGCCCAACTATGGCTACACCTTC.

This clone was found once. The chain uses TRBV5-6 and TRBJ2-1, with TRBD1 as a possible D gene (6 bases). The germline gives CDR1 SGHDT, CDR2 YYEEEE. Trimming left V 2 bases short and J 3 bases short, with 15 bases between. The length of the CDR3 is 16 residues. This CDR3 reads CASSLGGRSSYNEQFF. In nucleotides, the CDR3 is TGTGCCAGCAGCTTAGGGGGACGTAGCAGCTACAATGAGCAGTTCTTC.

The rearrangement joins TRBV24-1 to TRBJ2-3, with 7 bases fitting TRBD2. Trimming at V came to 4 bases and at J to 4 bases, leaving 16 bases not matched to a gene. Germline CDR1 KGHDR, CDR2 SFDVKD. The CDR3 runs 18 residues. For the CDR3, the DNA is TGTGCCACCAGTGAACTAATTAGCGGGTGGGGAAGGCCAGATACGCAGTATTTT. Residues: CATSELISGWGRPDTQYF.

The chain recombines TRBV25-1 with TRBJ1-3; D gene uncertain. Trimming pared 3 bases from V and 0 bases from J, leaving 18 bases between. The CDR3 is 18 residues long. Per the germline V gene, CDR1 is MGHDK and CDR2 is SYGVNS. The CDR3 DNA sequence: TGTGCCAGCAGTGATCCAAACCGAGAGGCGAACTCTGGAAACACCATATATTTT. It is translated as CASSDPNREANSGNTIYF. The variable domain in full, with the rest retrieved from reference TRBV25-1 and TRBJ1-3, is EADIYQTPRYLVIGTGKKITLECSQTMGHDKMYWYQQDPGMELHLIHYSYGVNSTEKGDLSSESTVSRIRTEHFPLTLESARPSHTSQYLCASSDPNREANSGNTIYFGEGSWLTVV.

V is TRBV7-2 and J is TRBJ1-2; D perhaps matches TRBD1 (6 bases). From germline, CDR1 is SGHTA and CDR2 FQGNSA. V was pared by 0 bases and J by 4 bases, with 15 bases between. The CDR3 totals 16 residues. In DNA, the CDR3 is TGTGCCAGCAGCTTAGCACGAGACAGGACAATCTATGGCTACACCTTC. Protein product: CASSLARDRTIYGYTF.

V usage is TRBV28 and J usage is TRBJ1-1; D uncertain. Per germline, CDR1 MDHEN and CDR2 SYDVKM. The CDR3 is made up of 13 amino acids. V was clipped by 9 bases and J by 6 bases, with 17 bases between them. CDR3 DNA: TGTGCCAGTATCGCCAGGTGGGAGTCTGAAGCTTTCTTT. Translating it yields CASIARWESEAFF.

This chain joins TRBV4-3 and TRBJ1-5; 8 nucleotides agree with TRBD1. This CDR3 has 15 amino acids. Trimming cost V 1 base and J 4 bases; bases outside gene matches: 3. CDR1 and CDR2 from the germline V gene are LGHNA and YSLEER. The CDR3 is CASSQGTGRNQPQHF. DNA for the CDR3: TGCGCCAGCAGCCAAGGGACAGGGAGGAATCAGCCCCAGCATTTT.

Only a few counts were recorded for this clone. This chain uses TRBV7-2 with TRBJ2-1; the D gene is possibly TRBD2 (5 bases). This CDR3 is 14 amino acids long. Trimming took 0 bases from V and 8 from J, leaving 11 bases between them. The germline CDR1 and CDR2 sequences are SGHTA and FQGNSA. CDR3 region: CASSLARGLDEQFF. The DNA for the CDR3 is TGTGCCAGCAGCTTAGCTAGAGGGTTGGATGAGCAGTTCTTC.

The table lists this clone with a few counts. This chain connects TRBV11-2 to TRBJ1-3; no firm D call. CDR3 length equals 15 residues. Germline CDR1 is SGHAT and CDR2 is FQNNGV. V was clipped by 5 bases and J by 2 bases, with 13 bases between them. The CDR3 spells CASSASGGAGNTIYF. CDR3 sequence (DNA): TGTGCCAGCAGCGCAAGTGGAGGTGCTGGAAACACCATATATTTT.

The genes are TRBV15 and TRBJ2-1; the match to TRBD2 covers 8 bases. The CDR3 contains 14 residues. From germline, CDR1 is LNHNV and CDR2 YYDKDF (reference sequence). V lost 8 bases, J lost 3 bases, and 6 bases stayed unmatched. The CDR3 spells CATGYGGVYNEQFF. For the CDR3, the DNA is TGTGCCACCGGTTACGGGGGGGTCTACAATGAGCAGTTCTTC.

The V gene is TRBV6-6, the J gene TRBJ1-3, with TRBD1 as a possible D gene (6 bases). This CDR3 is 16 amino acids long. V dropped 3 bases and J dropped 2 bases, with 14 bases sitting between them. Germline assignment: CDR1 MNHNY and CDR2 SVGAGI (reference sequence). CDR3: CASSYEYQGTGNTIYF. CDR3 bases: TGTGCCAGCAGTTATGAGTATCAGGGGACTGGAAACACCATATATTTT.

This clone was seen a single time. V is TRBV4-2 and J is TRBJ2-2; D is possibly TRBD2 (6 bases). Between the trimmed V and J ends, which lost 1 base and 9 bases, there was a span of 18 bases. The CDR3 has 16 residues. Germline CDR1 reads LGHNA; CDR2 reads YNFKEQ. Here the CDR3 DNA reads TGTGCCAGCAGCCAAGGATTCGAAGCGGGCATGCGGGAGCTGTTTTTT. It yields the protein CASSQGFEAGMRELFF.

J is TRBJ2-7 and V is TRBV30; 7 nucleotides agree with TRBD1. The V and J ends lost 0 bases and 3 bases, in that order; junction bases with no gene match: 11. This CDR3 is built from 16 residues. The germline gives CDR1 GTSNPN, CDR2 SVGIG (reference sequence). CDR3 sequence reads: CAWSVQRDPGGYEQYF. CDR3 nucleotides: TGTGCCTGGAGTGTACAAAGGGATCCAGGGGGCTACGAGCAGTACTTC.

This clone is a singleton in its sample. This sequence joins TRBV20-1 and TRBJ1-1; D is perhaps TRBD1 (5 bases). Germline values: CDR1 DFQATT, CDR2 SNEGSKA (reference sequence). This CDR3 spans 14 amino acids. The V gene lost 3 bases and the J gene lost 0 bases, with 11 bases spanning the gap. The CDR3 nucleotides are TGCAGTGCTAGTACAGGTGTTATGAACACTGAAGCTTTCTTT. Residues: CSASTGVMNTEAFF.

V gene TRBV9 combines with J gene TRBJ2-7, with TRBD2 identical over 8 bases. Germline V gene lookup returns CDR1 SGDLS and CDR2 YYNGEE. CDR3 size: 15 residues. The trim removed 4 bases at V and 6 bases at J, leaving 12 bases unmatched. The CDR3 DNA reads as TGTGCCAGCAGCCCAAATCCGGGACTAGGAAGCGAGCAGTACTTC. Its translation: CASSPNPGLGSEQYF.

This chain's CDR3 is CASSVHAGPLNTEAFF. The CDR3 coding sequence is TGTGCCAGCAGCGTCCACGCGGGACCGTTGAACACTGAAGCTTTCTTT. J is TRBJ1-1 and V is TRBV9, with a weak D call TRBD1 (5 bases). The ends were cut back, 2 bases at V and 0 bases at J, with 14 bases in the middle. The length of the CDR3 is 16 residues. CDR1 and CDR2 (germline): SGDLS, YYNGEE.

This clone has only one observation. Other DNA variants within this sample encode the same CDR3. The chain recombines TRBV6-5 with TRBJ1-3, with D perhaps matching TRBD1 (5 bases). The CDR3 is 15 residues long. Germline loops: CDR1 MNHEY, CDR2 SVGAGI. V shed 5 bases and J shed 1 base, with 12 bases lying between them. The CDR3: CASSPRGGSGNTIYF. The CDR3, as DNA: TGTGCCAGCAGTCCCCGGGGGGGTTCTGGAAACACCATATATTTT.

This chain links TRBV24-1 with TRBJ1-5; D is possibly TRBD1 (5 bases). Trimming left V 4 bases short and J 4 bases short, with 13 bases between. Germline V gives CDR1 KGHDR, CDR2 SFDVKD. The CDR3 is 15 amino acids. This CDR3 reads CATSDPVAGNQPQHF. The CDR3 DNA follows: TGTGCCACCAGTGACCCTGTGGCAGGGAATCAGCCCCAGCATTTT.

The DNA for the CDR3 is TGTGCCAGCACCCTAGGTGGGACAGGGGGTGGGTATGGCTACACCTTC. Residues: CASTLGGTGGGYGYTF. The genes are TRBV28 and TRBJ1-2; 11 bases map to TRBD1. V trimming: 7 bases; J trimming: 5 bases; junction bases outside the gene matches: 12. This CDR3 has 16 residues. Germline loops: CDR1 MDHEN, CDR2 SYDVKM.

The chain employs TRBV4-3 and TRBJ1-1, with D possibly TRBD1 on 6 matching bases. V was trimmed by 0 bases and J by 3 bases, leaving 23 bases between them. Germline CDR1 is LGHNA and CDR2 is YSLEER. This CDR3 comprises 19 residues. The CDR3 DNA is TGCGCCAGCAGCCAAGATTTTGTATGGGGGCCAGGCTCGGACACTGAAGCTTTCTTT. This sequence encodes CASSQDFVWGPGSDTEAFF.

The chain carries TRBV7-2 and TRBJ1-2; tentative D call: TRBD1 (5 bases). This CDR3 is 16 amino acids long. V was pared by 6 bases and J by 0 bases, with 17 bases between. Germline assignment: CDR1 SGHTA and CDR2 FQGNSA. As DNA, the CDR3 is TGTGCCAGCAGTTCAGGGTATGGTGGGTCTAACTATGGCTACACCTTC. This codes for CASSSGYGGSNYGYTF.

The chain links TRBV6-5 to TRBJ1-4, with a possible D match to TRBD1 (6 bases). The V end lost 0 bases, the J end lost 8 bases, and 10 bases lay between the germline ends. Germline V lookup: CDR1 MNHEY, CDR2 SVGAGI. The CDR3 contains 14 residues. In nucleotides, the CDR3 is TGTGCCAGCAGTTACTCGGTGCAGGGGGAAAAACTGTTTTTT. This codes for CASSYSVQGEKLFF.

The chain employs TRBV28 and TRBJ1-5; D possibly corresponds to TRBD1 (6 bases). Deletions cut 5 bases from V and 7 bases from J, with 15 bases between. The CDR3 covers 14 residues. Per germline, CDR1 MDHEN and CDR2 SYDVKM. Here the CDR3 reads CASSTELTGQPQHF. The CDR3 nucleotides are TGTGCCAGCAGTACCGAGTTGACAGGCCAGCCCCAGCATTTT.